This T cell receptor (beta chain) came from a study of blood T cell repertoires in COVID-19. Study-wide background: From T cells, B-cell-depleted T cells, or PBMCs came the material, which was cDNA or gDNA.

Methods used by the authors: Using reference gene primer amplification, nucleated cell counts were estimated. Method: immunoSEQ multiplex PCR; TCRdb's copy keeps in-frame clones and lacks some. V and J calls and clone size are as listed in that table; D and trimming were resolved from the DNA. The sample has approximately 150,000 clones, roughly 81% seen once. The cohort comprised adults aged roughly 18 to 95 years residing in approximately 25 US areas. A single count supports this clone. The source is a woman aged 45-65 years with acute COVID-19. The specimen sequenced was PBMCs or T cells enriched from blood (not recorded which).

CDR3 sequence reads: CASSRDSNNPVEQFF. The CDR3 coding sequence is TGTGCCAGCAGCCGGGACTCCAACAACCCCGTGGAGCAGTTCTTC. The chain carries TRBV6-5 and TRBJ2-1; weak D call: TRBD2 (6 bases). V lost 6 bases and J lost 10, with 22 bases in between. This CDR3 is 15 amino acids long. Germline V gene data show CDR1 as MNHEY and CDR2 as SVGAGI.